The 12 T cell receptor beta chains below all came from one sample that was sequenced in a study of blood T cell repertoires in COVID-19. The assay was immunoSEQ multiplex PCR, and TCRdb's table has in-frame clones only and misses some. The top ten hold 5.5% to 6.5% of the sample, which has about 240,000 clones, 86% seen once. Sequencing used peripheral blood. The receptor set was obtained from a man between 60 and 75 years old with acute or convalescent COVID-19.

The chain combines TRBV29-1 with TRBJ1-2; 9 bases fit TRBD1. With V trimmed by 7 bases and J by 4 bases, 7 bases remained unmatched. The CDR3 runs 13 residues. From germline, CDR1 is SQVTM and CDR2 ANQGSEA. CDR3 sequence: CSAGQGSGYGYTF. The CDR3 nucleotides read TGCAGCGCTGGACAGGGGTCGGGCTATGGCTACACCTTC.

V gene TRBV27 combines with J gene TRBJ1-6, with D maybe TRBD1 (6 bases). CDR1 and CDR2 (germline): MNHEY, SMNVEV (reference sequence). Trimming took off 6 bases at V and 5 bases at J, with 14 bases between the two ends. This CDR3 spans 15 amino acids. The DNA of the CDR3 is TGTGCCAGCAGGGAACAGGGAAATCATAATTCACCCCTCCACTTT. It specifies CASREQGNHNSPLHF.

V gene TRBV11-2 combines with J gene TRBJ2-5; TRBD2 might be the D (6 bases). The CDR3 is 13 residues long. Germline CDR1 and CDR2: SGHAT and FQNNGV. V was pared by 4 bases and J by 5 bases, with 11 bases between. CDR3 DNA: TGTGCCAGCAGCTCTATACGGGGGGAGACCCAGTACTTC. Its protein is CASSSIRGETQYF.

The chain joins TRBV29-1 to TRBJ2-5, with 8 bases lining up with TRBD2. The J segment lost 6 bases and the V segment lost 1 base, leaving 4 bases of the junction unmatched. The CDR3 consists of 13 residues. Germline V lookup: CDR1 SQVTM, CDR2 ANQGSEA. CDR3 loop: CSVEASGRKTQYF. The CDR3 bases are TGCAGCGTTGAAGCGAGCGGGAGAAAGACCCAGTACTTC.

This chain connects TRBV7-2 to TRBJ1-4, with unresolved D. The V gene's germline CDR1 is SGHTA and CDR2 FQGNSA. The germline V and J ends were trimmed by 3 bases and 3 bases, with 8 bases remaining between them. The CDR3 extends over 14 amino acids. Here the CDR3 DNA reads TGTGCCAGCAGCTTGTCGGCGGCTAATGAAAAACTGTTTTTT. It codes for CASSLSAANEKLFF.

The chain joins TRBV21-1 to TRBJ1-1; the table calls TRBD1, which could not be checked here. TRBV21-1 is shown as a pseudogene. The CDR3 runs to 16 residues. The CDR3 DNA reads TGTGCCAGCAGCAAACGATCTACAGGGGTAAGCACTGAAGCTTTCTTT. It specifies CASSKRSTGVSTEAFF.

The J gene is TRBJ2-1, the V gene TRBV29-1; D remains ambiguous. Germline V gene sequence: CDR1 SQVTM, CDR2 ANQGSEA. The CDR3 has 11 residues. V lost 2 bases and J 4 bases, leaving 3 bases between the germline ends. CDR3 loop: CSVEQYNEQFF. The CDR3 DNA follows: TGCAGCGTTGAACAGTACAATGAGCAGTTCTTC.

The V and J genes are TRBV19 and TRBJ2-5; 8 nucleotides agree with TRBD2. Unmatched junction bases numbered 4, after V lost 1 base and J lost 0 bases. This CDR3 region has 16 residues. CDR1 LNHDA and CDR2 SQIVND come from the germline V gene (reference sequence). This chain's CDR3 is CASSIATSGNQETQYF. The DNA for the CDR3 is TGTGCCAGTAGTATAGCCACTAGCGGAAACCAAGAGACCCAGTACTTC.

CDR3 sequence reads: CASKQGWSGNTIYF. The CDR3 bases are TGTGCCAGTAAACAGGGGTGGTCTGGAAACACCATATATTTT. This chain connects TRBV27 to TRBJ1-3, with 7 positions matching TRBD1. After removal of 9 bases from V and 1 base from J, the junction contained 6 bases not matched to a gene. The CDR3 spans 14 residues. The germline V gene encodes CDR1 MNHEY and CDR2 SMNVEV (reference sequence).

The chain is built from TRBV30 and TRBJ1-1; tentatively, D is TRBD1 (6 bases). V lost 1 base and J 0 bases, leaving 9 bases between the germline ends. Germline V gene sequence: CDR1 GTSNPN, CDR2 SVGIG (reference sequence). CDR3 length equals 14 residues. CDR3 coding DNA: TGTGCCTGGAGTGCGGACAGACTGAACACTGAAGCTTTCTTT. This gives the protein CAWSADRLNTEAFF.

The chain is built from TRBV28 and TRBJ2-1, with 12 bases lining up with TRBD2. CDR1 and CDR2 from the germline V gene are MDHEN and SYDVKM. This CDR3 is 14 amino acids long. The ends lost 5 bases at V and 7 bases at J; junction bases unmatched: 3. The CDR3 loop is CASSPLAGGNEQFF. The CDR3 coding sequence is TGTGCCAGCAGTCCTCTAGCGGGAGGGAATGAGCAGTTCTTC.

The chain uses TRBV3-1 (or the pseudogene TRBV3-2) and TRBJ2-5, with TRBD1 matching 7 bases. Germline assignment: CDR1 LGHDT and CDR2 YNNKEL (reference sequence). V gave up 6 bases and J gave up 3 bases; unmatched junction bases: 13. The CDR3 is 16 residues long. This chain's CDR3 is CASRPWTGTEKETQYF. The CDR3 nucleotides read TGTGCCAGCAGGCCCTGGACCGGGACAGAAAAAGAGACCCAGTACTTC.